These 10 T cell receptor beta chains came from one sample sequenced in a study of CD8+ T cells in alopecia areata. cDNA reverse transcribed from extracted RNA served as the sequencing template. Assay used: immunoSEQ multiplex PCR; TCRdb lists only in-frame clones, some missing. The table has about 180,000 clones, around three fifths seen once. Sequences were derived from CD4+ T cells sorted from blood, sampled at week 0. The source is a human donor with alopecia areata.

In the case of this clone: Different DNA sequences within this sample yield the same CDR3. CDR3 DNA sequence: TGCGCCAGCTCTTATCAGGAGACCCAGTACTTC. Protein sequence: CASSYQETQYF. The chain carries TRBV5-1 and TRBJ2-5; D unresolved. This CDR3 contains 11 residues. In germline, CDR1 is SGHRS, CDR2 YFSETQ. The germline V and J ends were trimmed by 7 bases and 5 bases, with 9 bases remaining between them.

The V call is TRBV6-1, the J call TRBJ1-2, with 7 nucleotides matching TRBD1. The CDR3 is 13 residues long. The V segment lost 6 bases and the J segment 7 bases; nucleotides outside the gene matches: 8. CDR1 is MNHNS, CDR2 SASEGT, per germline. The CDR3 region is CASRSLGQPGYTF. CDR3 nucleotides: TGTGCCAGCAGATCTCTGGGACAGCCTGGCTACACCTTC.

The V and J genes are TRBV5-1 and TRBJ1-3; D unclear. Germline CDR1 and CDR2: SGHRS and YFSETQ. V was trimmed by 3 bases and J by 4 bases, leaving 14 bases between them. CDR3 length: 15 amino acids. The CDR3 DNA reads as TGCGCCAGCAGCTCGAACATAGCGGAAGGAAACACCATATATTTT. Its translation: CASSSNIAEGNTIYF.

This chain links TRBV14 with TRBJ1-6; a possible D gene is TRBD1 (5 bases). V lost 0 bases, J lost 9 bases, and 15 bases lay in between. The CDR3 runs to 16 residues. Per germline, CDR1 SGHDN and CDR2 FVKESK. CDR3 in DNA: TGTGCCAGCAGCCAAGATAAGGGACGTGTCACTTCACCCCTCCACTTT. Translated, it gives CASSQDKGRVTSPLHF.

This chain links TRBV6-5 with TRBJ2-7; TRBD2 is a possible D gene (6 bases). V was pared by 4 bases and J by 12 bases, with 13 bases between. The CDR3 consists of 11 residues. Germline loops: CDR1 MNHEY, CDR2 SVGAGI. Here the CDR3 DNA reads TGTGCCAGCAGTTCCGGACTAACCCGGTACTTC. The encoded protein is CASSSGLTRYF.

V usage is TRBV27 and J usage is TRBJ2-3, with D hard to call. Germline V gene data show CDR1 as MNHEY and CDR2 as SMNVEV (reference sequence). The length of the CDR3 is 11 residues. The ends were cut back, 6 bases at V and 3 bases at J, with 4 bases in the middle. The CDR3 protein is CASSQTDTQYF. The CDR3 DNA follows: TGTGCCAGCAGCCAAACAGATACGCAGTATTTT.

The rearrangement links TRBV6-5 to TRBJ2-4; D perhaps matches TRBD2 (5 bases). The germline V gene has CDR1 MNHEY and CDR2 SVGAGI. V was clipped by 0 bases and J by 5 bases, with 11 bases between them. This CDR3 region has 15 residues. CDR3 DNA sequence: TGTGCCAGCAGTTACTCGACCGGGGTAGAAAACATTCAGTACTTC. As protein: CASSYSTGVENIQYF.

This chain uses TRBV27 with TRBJ2-7; D gene unclear. The CDR3 consists of 14 residues. Trimming removed 5 bases from V and 2 bases from J, with 13 bases in between. Per germline, CDR1 MNHEY and CDR2 SMNVEV (reference sequence). CDR3: CASSELDGTYEQYF. DNA of the CDR3: TGTGCCAGCAGTGAATTGGACGGTACCTACGAGCAGTACTTC.

The rearrangement uses TRBV29-1 and TRBJ1-2; 9 bases map to TRBD1. The CDR3 has 14 amino acids. Germline assignment: CDR1 SQVTM and CDR2 ANQGSEA. The ends lost 4 bases at V and 9 bases at J; junction bases unmatched: 12. The chain's CDR3 is CSVATTGGSNSYTF. The CDR3 DNA follows: TGCAGCGTTGCCACTACAGGGGGCAGCAACAGCTACACCTTC.

The gene calls are TRBV15 and TRBJ2-2; possibly TRBD1 for D (5 bases). In germline, CDR1 is LNHNV, CDR2 YYDKDF (reference sequence). V was pared by 3 bases and J by 4 bases, with 6 bases between. The CDR3 covers 13 residues. CDR3 sequence (DNA): TGTGCCACCAGCAGCAGGGTCACCGGGGAGCTGTTTTTT. Its protein product is CATSSRVTGELFF.